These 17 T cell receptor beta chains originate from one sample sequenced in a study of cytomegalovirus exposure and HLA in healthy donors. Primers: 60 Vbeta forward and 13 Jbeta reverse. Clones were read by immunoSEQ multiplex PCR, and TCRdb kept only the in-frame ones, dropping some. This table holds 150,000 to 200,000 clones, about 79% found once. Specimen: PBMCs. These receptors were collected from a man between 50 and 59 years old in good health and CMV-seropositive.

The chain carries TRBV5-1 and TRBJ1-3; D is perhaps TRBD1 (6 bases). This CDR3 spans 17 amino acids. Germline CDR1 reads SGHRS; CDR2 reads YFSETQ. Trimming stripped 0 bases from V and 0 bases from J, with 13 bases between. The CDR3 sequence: CASSLGTGKSSGNTIYF. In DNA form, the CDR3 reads TGCGCCAGCAGCTTGGGAACAGGGAAAAGCTCTGGAAACACCATATATTTT.

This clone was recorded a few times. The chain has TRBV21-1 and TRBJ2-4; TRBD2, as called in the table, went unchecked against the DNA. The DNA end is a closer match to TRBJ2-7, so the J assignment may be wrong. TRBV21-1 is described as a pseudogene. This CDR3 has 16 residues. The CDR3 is CASSENSSGGTYEQYF. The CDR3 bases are TGTGCCAGCAGCGAAAACAGTAGCGGGGGCACCTACGAGCAGTACTTC.

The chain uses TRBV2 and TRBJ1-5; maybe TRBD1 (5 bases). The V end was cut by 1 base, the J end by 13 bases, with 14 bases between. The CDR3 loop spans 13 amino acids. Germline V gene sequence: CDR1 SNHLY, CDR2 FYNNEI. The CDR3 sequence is CASSEGEGTEQHF. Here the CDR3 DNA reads TGTGCCAGCAGTGAAGGGGAGGGGACTGAGCAGCATTTT. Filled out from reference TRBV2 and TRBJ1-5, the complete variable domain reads EPEVTQTPSHQVTQMGQEVILRCVPISNHLYFYWYRQILGQKVEFLVSFYNNEISEKSEIFDDQFSVERPDGSNFTLKIRSTKLEDSAMYFCASSEGEGTEQHFGDGTRLSIL.

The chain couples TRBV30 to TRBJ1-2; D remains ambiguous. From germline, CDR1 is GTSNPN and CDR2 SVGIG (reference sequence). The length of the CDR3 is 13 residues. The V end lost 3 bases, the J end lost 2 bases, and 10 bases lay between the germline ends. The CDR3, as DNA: TGTGCCTGGAGAGACATCTCCAACTATGGCTACACCTTC. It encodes CAWRDISNYGYTF.

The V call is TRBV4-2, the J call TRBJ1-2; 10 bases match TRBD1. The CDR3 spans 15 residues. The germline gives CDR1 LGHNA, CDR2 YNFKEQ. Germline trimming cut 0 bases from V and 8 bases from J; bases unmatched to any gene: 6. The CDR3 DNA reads TGTGCCAGCAGCCAAGACGCCGGGACAGGGGAAGGCTACACCTTC. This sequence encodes CASSQDAGTGEGYTF.

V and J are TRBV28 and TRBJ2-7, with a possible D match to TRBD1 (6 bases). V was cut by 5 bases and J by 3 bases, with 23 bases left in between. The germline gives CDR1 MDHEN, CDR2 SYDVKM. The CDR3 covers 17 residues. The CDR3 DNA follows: TGTGCCAGCAGTCCCGGACAGTTTGTCCGTCCTGACTACGAGCAGTACTTC. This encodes CASSPGQFVRPDYEQYF.

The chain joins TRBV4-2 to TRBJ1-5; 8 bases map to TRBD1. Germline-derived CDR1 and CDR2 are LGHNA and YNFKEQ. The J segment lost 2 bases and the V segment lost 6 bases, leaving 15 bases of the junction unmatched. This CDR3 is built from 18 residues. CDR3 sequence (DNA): TGTGCCAGCAGTAAAACGACAGGGGCCCTAGGAGGCAATCAGCCCCAGCATTTT. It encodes CASSKTTGALGGNQPQHF.

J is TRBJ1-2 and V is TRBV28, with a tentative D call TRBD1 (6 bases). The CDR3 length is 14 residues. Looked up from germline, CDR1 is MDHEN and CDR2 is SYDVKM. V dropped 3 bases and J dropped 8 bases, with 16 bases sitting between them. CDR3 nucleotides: TGTGCCAGCAGTTTGGGGCGGGGGGGCGGCGGCTACACCTTC. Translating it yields CASSLGRGGGGYTF.

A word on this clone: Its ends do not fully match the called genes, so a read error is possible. The CDR3 reads CASSLDRSVQVLNQPQHF. As DNA, the CDR3 is TGCGCCAGCAGTTTGGACAGGAGTGTGCAGGTCCTTAATCAGCCCCAGCATTTT. The gene calls are TRBV5-1 and TRBJ1-5; TRBD1 matches 7 bases. Germline V lookup: CDR1 SGHRS, CDR2 YFSETQ. There are 18 residues in the CDR3.

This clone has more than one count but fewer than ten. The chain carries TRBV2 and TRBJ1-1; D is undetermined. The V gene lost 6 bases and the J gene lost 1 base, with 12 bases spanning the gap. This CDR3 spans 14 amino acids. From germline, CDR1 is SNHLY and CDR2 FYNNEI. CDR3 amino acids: CASSLVVTNTEAFF. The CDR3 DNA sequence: TGTGCCAGCAGCCTAGTAGTAACGAACACTGAAGCTTTCTTT.

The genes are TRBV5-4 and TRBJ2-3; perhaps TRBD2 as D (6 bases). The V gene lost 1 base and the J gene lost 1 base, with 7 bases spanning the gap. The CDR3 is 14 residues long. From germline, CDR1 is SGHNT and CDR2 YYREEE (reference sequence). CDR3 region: CASSLWGGTDTQYF. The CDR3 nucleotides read TGTGCCAGCAGCTTGTGGGGGGGCACAGATACGCAGTATTTT.

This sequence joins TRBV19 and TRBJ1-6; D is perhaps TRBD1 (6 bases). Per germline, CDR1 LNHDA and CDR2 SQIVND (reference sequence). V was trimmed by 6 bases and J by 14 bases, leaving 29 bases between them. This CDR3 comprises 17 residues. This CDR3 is CASSPIPPIDRPSSLHF. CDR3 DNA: TGTGCCAGTAGCCCAATCCCCCCTATCGACAGGCCGTCGTCCCTCCACTTT.

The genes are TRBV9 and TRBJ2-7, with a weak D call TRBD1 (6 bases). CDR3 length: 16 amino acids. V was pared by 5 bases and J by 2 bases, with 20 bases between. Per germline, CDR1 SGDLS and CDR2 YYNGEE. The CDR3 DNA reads TGTGCCAGCAGTCTCAGACGGGACAAGGAAACCTACGAGCAGTACTTC. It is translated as CASSLRRDKETYEQYF.

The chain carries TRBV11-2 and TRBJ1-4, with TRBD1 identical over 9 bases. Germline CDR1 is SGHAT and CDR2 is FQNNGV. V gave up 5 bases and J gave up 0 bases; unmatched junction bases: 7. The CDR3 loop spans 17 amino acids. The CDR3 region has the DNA TGTGCCAGCAGCGTTCACAGGGGGCGCACAACTAATGAAAAACTGTTTTTT. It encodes CASSVHRGRTTNEKLFF.

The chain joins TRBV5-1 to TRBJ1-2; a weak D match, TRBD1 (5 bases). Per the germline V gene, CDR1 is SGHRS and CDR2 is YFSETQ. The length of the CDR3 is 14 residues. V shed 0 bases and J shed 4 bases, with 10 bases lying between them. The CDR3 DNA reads TGCGCCAGCAGCTTGGGACAGACCCTCTATGGCTACACCTTC. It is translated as CASSLGQTLYGYTF.

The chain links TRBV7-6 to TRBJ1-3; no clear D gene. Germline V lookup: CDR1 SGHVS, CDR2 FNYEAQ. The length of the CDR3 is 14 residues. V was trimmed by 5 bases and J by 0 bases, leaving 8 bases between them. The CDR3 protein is CASSRGSSGNTIYF. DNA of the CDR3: TGTGCCAGCAGCCGCGGTAGCTCTGGAAACACCATATATTTT.

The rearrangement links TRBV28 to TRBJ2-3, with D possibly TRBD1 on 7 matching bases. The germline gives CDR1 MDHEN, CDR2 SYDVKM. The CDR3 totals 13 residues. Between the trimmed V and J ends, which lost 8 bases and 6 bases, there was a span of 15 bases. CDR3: CASARQGGDTQYF. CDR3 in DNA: TGTGCCAGCGCCCGGCAGGGGGGTGATACGCAGTATTTT.